These T cell receptor beta chains were read from a single sample in a study of blood T cells in healthy people across ages. One entry per CDR3 protein, called by TCRdb with MiXCR from the 5' RACE reads. This repertoire shows hundreds of thousands of distinct CDR3 sequences, 20% to 25% found once; its top ten account for under 4%. The sequencing input was blood. The receptors shown here come from a man aged 65 to 85 in good health. CDR3s include the opening cysteine and the closing phenylalanine or tryptophan. A D gene is named only where the DNA matches it firmly. Size tells how often a clone was seen (once, few, many) or the class of an expanded clone, and some rows leave it out.

CDR3 protein	CDR3 DNA	clone size	V gene	D gene	CDR3 length	J gene
CASSLVAGGKSRTYEQYF	TGTGCCAGCAGCTTAGTAGCGGGAGGTAAATCCCGCACCTACGAGCAGTACTTC	few	TRBV7-2	TRBD2	18	TRBJ2-7
CASSLYGENTEAFF	TGCGCCAGCAGCTTATACGGTGAGAACACTGAAGCTTTCTTT	-	TRBV5-1	-	14	TRBJ1-1
CSAILSGAGTDTQYF	TGCAGTGCCATCCTAAGCGGGGCTGGCACAGATACGCAGTATTTT	-	TRBV20-1	TRBD2	15	TRBJ2-3
CASSELGSKGDNEQFF	TGTGCCAGCAGTGAATTGGGGAGCAAAGGGGACAATGAGCAGTTCTTC	-	TRBV25-1	-	16	TRBJ2-1
CASSPRSGQGPSVVRSIQYF	TGTGCCAGCAGTCCCCGCTCGGGACAGGGACCTTCCGTAGTCCGAAGCATTCAGTACTTC	-	TRBV27	TRBD1	20	TRBJ2-4
CASSPASGPSGEQYF	TGTGCCAGCTCACCAGCATCGGGGCCCTCCGGCGAGCAGTACTTC	-	TRBV18	-	15	TRBJ2-7
CSAFSTGKAQETQYF	TGCAGTGCTTTCTCGACAGGGAAGGCACAAGAGACCCAGTACTTC	-	TRBV20-1	TRBD1	15	TRBJ2-5
CASSLSWAADLNEKLFF	TGTGCCAGCAGCTTAAGTTGGGCAGCCGACCTGAATGAAAAACTGTTTTTT	many	TRBV7-9	-	17	TRBJ1-4
CASSEFGSLDYEQYF	TGTGCCAGCAGTGAATTTGGAAGTCTAGACTACGAGCAGTACTTC	few	TRBV2	-	15	TRBJ2-7
CASRPGQGGPYNEQFF	TGTGCCAGCAGGCCCGGACAGGGCGGCCCCTACAATGAGCAGTTCTTC	few	TRBV27	TRBD1	16	TRBJ2-1
CASSPPNEQFF	TGCGCCAGCAGCCCGCCGAATGAGCAGTTCTTC	-	TRBV5-1	-	11	TRBJ2-1
CASRGPSTDTQYF	TGTGCCAGCAGGGGGCCGAGCACAGATACGCAGTATTTT	-	TRBV2	-	13	TRBJ2-3
CATRTSGTNTGELFF	TGTGCCACCCGGACTAGCGGGACCAACACCGGGGAGCTGTTTTTT	-	TRBV15	TRBD2	15	TRBJ2-2
CASGTSSYEQYF	TGTGCCAGCGGGACTAGCTCCTACGAGCAGTACTTC	few	TRBV3-1	TRBD2	12	TRBJ2-7
CASSTGLGGYTF	TGTGCCAGCAGTACAGGGCTGGGCGGCTACACCTTC	few	TRBV27	-	12	TRBJ1-2
CASSARVANEKLFF	TGTGCCAGCAGCGCCCGGGTTGCTAATGAAAAACTGTTTTTT	-	TRBV7-2	-	14	TRBJ1-4
CASSPWTSGRSGANVLTF	TGTGCCAGCAGCCCGTGGACTAGCGGGAGATCTGGGGCCAACGTCCTGACTTTC	-	TRBV9	TRBD2	18	TRBJ2-6
CASREVSGENYGYTF	TGTGCCAGCAGAGAGGTGTCCGGCGAAAACTATGGCTACACCTTC	-	TRBV11-2	-	15	TRBJ1-2
CATSRETAIQETQYF	TGTGCCACCAGCAGAGAGACAGCCATCCAAGAGACCCAGTACTTC	few	TRBV15	-	15	TRBJ2-5
CATSAGPPRGAEAFF	TGTGCCACCAGTGCAGGTCCCCCGAGAGGCGCTGAAGCTTTCTTT	-	TRBV24-1	-	15	TRBJ1-1
CASGVSGADTQYF	TGCGCCTCAGGGGTGTCTGGCGCAGATACGCAGTATTTT	-	TRBV5-1	-	13	TRBJ2-3
CSAPSAGTSQETQYF	TGCAGTGCTCCTTCCGCCGGGACATCCCAAGAGACCCAGTACTTC	once	TRBV20-1	-	15	TRBJ2-5